This TCR beta chain was profiled in a study of blood T cell repertoires in COVID-19. Study-level information: COVID-19 samples collected from the United States, Italy and Spain covered acute and convalescent phases. In each case, the material was cDNA or gDNA derived from T cells, B-cell-depleted T cells, or PBMCs.

In the study's own analysis: Using reference gene primer amplification, nucleated cell counts were estimated. Sequencing used immunoSEQ multiplex PCR; TCRdb keeps in-frame clones, though not all of them. The V and J calls and clone size are taken from that table; D and trimming were inferred from the DNA. This table has more than 95,000 clones, roughly 79% appearing once. Germline V gives CDR1 LGHDT, CDR2 YNNKEL (reference sequence). This CDR3 has 13 residues. V dropped 7 bases and J dropped 5; count of bases not matched to a gene: 6. The rearrangement joins TRBV3-1 (or the pseudogene TRBV3-2) to TRBJ2-3; 7 bases are shared with TRBD2. This TCR was recovered from a man older than 75 with acute or convalescent COVID-19. Sample: peripheral blood. CDR3 in DNA: TGTGCCAGCACCCTCCGCGGGGGAGATACGCAGTATTTT. It is translated as CASTLRGGDTQYF.